This T cell receptor (beta chain) was recovered during a study of T cells after yellow fever vaccination. Study-wide background: Preparation of fractions with low cell numbers was performed using SMART-Seq v4 Ultra Low Input.

As concerns this clonotype: Its specificity is not known.

Study conclusions and caveats: Reappearance after the booster was observed for most primary-vaccination clones (about 96% CD4, around 90% CD8).

This CDR3 contains 15 residues. V lost 5 bases to trimming and J lost 0 bases, with 12 bases between them. The study made its TCR cDNA through 5'RACE template switching. That step introduced a universal primer site along with UMIs. TCRdb reprocessed the 5' RACE reads via MiXCR and lists one record per CDR3 protein. This sample carries 250,000 to 400,000 distinct CDR3 sequences, over 3.5% of them seen once, and the ten largest clones take 15% to 20%. The V gene is TRBV12-3 or TRBV12-4, the J gene TRBJ2-3, with D perhaps assigned TRBD1 or TRBD2 (6 bases each). The sequence came from a man younger than 35 who received the YFV17D yellow fever vaccine. The source material was PBMCs, sampled 15 days after the yellow fever booster vaccination. The chain's CDR3 is CASSREGGSTDTQYF. The CDR3 DNA follows: TGTGCCAGCAGTAGAGAAGGGGGGAGCACAGATACGCAGTATTTT.